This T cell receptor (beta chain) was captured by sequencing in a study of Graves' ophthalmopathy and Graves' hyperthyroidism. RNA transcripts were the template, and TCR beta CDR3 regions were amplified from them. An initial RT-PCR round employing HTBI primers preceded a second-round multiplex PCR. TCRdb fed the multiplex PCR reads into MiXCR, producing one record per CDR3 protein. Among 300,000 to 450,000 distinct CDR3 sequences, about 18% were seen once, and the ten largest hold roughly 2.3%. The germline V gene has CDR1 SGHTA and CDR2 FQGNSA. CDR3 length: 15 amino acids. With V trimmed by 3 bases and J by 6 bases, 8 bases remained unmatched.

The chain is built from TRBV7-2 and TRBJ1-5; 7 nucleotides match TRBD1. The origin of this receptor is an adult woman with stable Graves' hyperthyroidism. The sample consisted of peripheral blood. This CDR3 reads CASSFAGGAGQPQHF. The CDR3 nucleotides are TGTGCCAGCAGCTTCGCAGGGGGAGCAGGTCAGCCCCAGCATTTT.